This T cell receptor (beta chain) was observed in a study of T cell responses to AZD1222 COVID-19 vaccine. Sequencing used immunoSEQ multiplex PCR; TCRdb keeps in-frame clones, though not all of them. The repertoire holds more than 150,000 clones, with almost 95% as singletons. A remark on this clone: Its target is not known.

Findings and caveats of the study: When two AZD1222 doses had been given, Spike-specific TCR breadth and depth rose.

Germline V gives CDR1 SGHVS, CDR2 FQNEAQ. Trimming took off 5 bases at V and 4 bases at J, with 21 bases between the two ends. The CDR3 covers 16 residues. The rearrangement uses TRBV7-8 and TRBJ2-7; D is unclear. The sequence was obtained from an adult in good health. Specimen: peripheral blood, collected on day 0 of AZD1222 vaccination. Here the CDR3 DNA reads TGTGCCAGCAGCCGTACTCAGGAGTGGGCTTTGTACGAGCAGTACTTC. This sequence encodes CASSRTQEWALYEQYF. The full variable domain, rest sourced from reference TRBV7-8 and TRBJ2-7, is GAGVSQSPRYKVAKRGQDVALRCDPISGHVSLFWYQQALGQGPEFLTYFQNEAQLDKSGLPSDRFFAERPEGSVSTLKIQRTQQEDSAVYLCASSRTQEWALYEQYFGPGTRLTVT.